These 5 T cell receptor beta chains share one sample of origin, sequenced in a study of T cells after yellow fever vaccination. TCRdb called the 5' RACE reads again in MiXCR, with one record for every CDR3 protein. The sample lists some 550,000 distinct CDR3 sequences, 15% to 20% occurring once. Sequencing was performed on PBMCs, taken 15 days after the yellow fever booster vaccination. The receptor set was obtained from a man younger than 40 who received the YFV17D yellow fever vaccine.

CDR3 sequence: CAISEPGQGQEKLFF. As DNA, the CDR3 is TGTGCCATCAGTGAGCCAGGACAGGGGCAGGAAAAACTGTTTTTT. This sequence joins TRBV10-3 and TRBJ1-4; TRBD1 agrees at 9 bases. This CDR3 comprises 15 residues. The J segment lost 8 bases and the V segment lost 2 bases, leaving 6 bases of the junction unmatched. Per germline, CDR1 ENHRY and CDR2 SYGVKD.

The CDR3 here is CASSSKVMITYNEQFF. DNA of the CDR3: TGTGCCAGCAGCTCAAAGGTGATGATCACCTACAATGAGCAGTTCTTC. The chain recombines TRBV27 with TRBJ2-1; no reliable D call. The germline V gene encodes CDR1 MNHEY and CDR2 SMNVEV (reference sequence). Deletions cut 6 bases from V and 2 bases from J, with 17 bases between. The CDR3 runs to 16 residues.

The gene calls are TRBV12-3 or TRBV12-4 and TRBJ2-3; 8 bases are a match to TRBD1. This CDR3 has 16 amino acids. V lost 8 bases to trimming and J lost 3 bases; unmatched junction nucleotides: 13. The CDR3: CASPVPQGAKTDTQYF. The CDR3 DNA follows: TGTGCCAGCCCCGTCCCCCAGGGGGCAAAGACAGATACGCAGTATTTT.

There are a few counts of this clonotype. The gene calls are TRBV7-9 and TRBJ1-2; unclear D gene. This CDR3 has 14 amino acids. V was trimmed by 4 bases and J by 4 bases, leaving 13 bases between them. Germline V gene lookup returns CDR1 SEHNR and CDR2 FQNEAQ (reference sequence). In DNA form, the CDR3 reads TGTGCCAGCAGCTACGGTGAGGGTAGCTATGGCTACACCTTC. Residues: CASSYGEGSYGYTF.

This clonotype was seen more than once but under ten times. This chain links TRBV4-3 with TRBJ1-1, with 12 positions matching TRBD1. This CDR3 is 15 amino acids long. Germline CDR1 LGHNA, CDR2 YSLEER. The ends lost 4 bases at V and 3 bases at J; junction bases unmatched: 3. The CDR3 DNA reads TGCGCCAGCAGCCGAGGGACAGGGGGCTACACTGAAGCTTTCTTT. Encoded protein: CASSRGTGGYTEAFF.